The rows below give T cell receptor beta chains drawn from one sample of a study of cytomegalovirus exposure and HLA in healthy donors. The method was immunoSEQ multiplex PCR; TCRdb's version includes in-frame clones alone and lacks a portion of them. The sample consists of over 150,000 clones, roughly 84% of them appearing once. The sequencing input was PBMCs. These receptors were collected from a girl in the first two years of life in good health and CMV-seronegative. The CDR3 runs from the conserved cysteine through the conserved F or W.

>TRBJ2-1|TRBV7-6
CASSLRASGRLEQFF
>TRBJ2-7|TRBV5-6
CASSLFNSPHEQYF
>TRBJ2-2|TRBV7-3
CASSSYPGDLRELFF
>TRBJ2-2|TRBV10-2
CASSSGVGLTGELFF
>TRBJ2-7|TRBV5-1
CASSFGSGLYEQYF
>TRBJ1-2|TRBV5-6
CASSLVSATGGYTF
>-|TRBV6-1
CASRGLDQTYEQYF
>TRBJ2-1|TRBV30
CARTLAPNEQFF
>TRBJ2-7|TRBV7-9
CASSSVHSIAGVGYEQYF
>TRBJ2-5|TRBV7-9
CASSLPPDRPLKETQYF
>TRBJ2-7|TRBV5-1
CASSPLAGGSAFAEQYF
>TRBJ1-2|TRBV5-1
CASSLERDTYGYTF
>TRBJ1-3|TRBV6-1
CASRRDSNTIYF
>TRBJ2-1|TRBV6-1
CASSEGLAGDSEQFF
>TRBJ2-3|TRBV13
CASSTTLASTDTQYF
>TRBJ1-5|TRBV30
CAWSAGVDNQPQHF
>TRBJ2-3|TRBV6-6
CASTSGTPGPTDTQYF
>TRBJ1-1|TRBV6-6
CASSYSRGGMNTEAFF
>TRBJ2-1|TRBV5-1
CASSLAQSGGASEQFF
>TRBJ1-2|TRBV6-1
CASSENPNSGYTF
>TRBJ2-5|TRBV7-2
CASSFRSGGQGETQYF
>TRBJ2-5|TRBV10-1
CASSESPNQETQYF
>TRBJ2-7|TRBV30
CAWSVGGSLVEQYF
>TRBJ2-1|TRBV11-1
CASSFPSSYNEQFF
>TRBJ1-3|TRBV27
CASRGSSSGNTIYF
>TRBJ1-3|TRBV23-1
CASSRLGDGGGSGNTIYF
>TRBJ2-5|TRBV30
CAWTKAGGPTQYF
>TRBJ2-5|TRBV5-1
CASSADKETQYF
>TRBJ2-6|TRBV7-3
CASSLYRVSGANVLTF
>TRBJ2-4|TRBV12-5
CASGLPNGLAGDIAKNIQYF
>TRBJ1-4|TRBV12-5
CASGLVRGSFVSKLFF
>TRBJ2-1|TRBV2
CASSDGLAHNEQFF
>TRBJ1-1|TRBV6-4
CASSERAGGWSTEAFF
>TRBJ1-5|TRBV19
CASWTVNSNQPQHF
>TRBJ2-1|TRBV4-2
CASSQASRGEQFF
>TRBJ2-3|TRBV5-4
CASSLGLAGYTDTQYF
>TRBJ1-6|TRBV27
CASSLRESNSPLHF
>-|TRBV21-1
CASSKGTFGITYEQYF
>TRBJ2-3|TRBV4-1
CASKGVGRARTDTQYF
>TRBJ2-7|TRBV4-2
CASSQGLNSGGYEQYF
>TRBJ2-1|TRBV6-5
CASSYSGTGVNEQFF
>TRBJ1-3|TRBV9
CASSVGADGNTIYF
>TRBJ2-3|TRBV5-6
CASSPQRGGHGTDTQYF
>TRBJ2-3|TRBV5-6
CASSRTSGGEVTDTQYF
>TRBJ1-6|TRBV4-1
CASSQETGGFYNSPLHF
>TRBJ2-1|TRBV7-6
CASSLGLGYEQFF
>TRBJ1-3|TRBV6-1
CASSVDRGGNTIYF
>TRBJ2-7|TRBV7-9
CASSLGSRGKYEQYF
>TRBJ2-7|TRBV5-8
CASSLVGDEQYF
>TRBJ1-1|TRBV7-6
CASSLERNTEAFF
>TRBJ1-5|TRBV5-1
CASNQRDSGIQPQHF
>TRBJ1-6|TRBV6-1
CASSAHRDRYNSPLHF
>TRBJ2-1|TRBV5-1
CASSLWGGTSYNEQFF
>TRBJ2-3|TRBV9
CASSVEKGLGGGLAPSTDTQYF
>TRBJ2-7|TRBV5-1
CASSLRQGAGYEQYF
>TRBJ1-6|TRBV7-9
CASSNDPGNSPLHF
>TRBJ1-2|TRBV19
CASSIGADYGYTF
>TRBJ2-7|TRBV27
CASSLRGGYYYEQYF